The clone carrying this T cell receptor (beta chain) was detected only a few times. Antigen unknown. The sample belongs to a study of T cells after yellow fever vaccination. Overall study context: Preparation of the low-cell-number fractions used SMART-Seq v4 Ultra Low Input. Findings of the study overall: Faster peaking, at day 5 versus 15, marked a secondary response that was weaker. Although most clonotypes did not, a small share appeared in both CD4 and CD8 compartments.

TCRdb processed the 5' RACE reads anew with MiXCR; each CDR3 protein has one entry. This table has approximately 550,000 distinct CDR3 sequences, roughly 13% appearing once. The V and J ends lost 0 bases and 0 bases respectively, with 8 bases between them. Germline CDR1 reads LGHNT; CDR2 reads FRNRAP. The CDR3 spans 15 residues. The chain is built from TRBV12-5 and TRBJ2-5; unclear D gene. The sequencing used PBMCs, collected on the day of the yellow fever booster vaccination. The receptor comes from a man aged 30 to 39 who received the YFV17D yellow fever vaccine. Here the CDR3 reads CASGLVRSNQETQYF. The CDR3 DNA reads TGTGCTAGTGGTTTGGTAAGGTCAAACCAAGAGACCCAGTACTTC.